The rows below give T cell receptor beta chains drawn from one sample of a study of cytomegalovirus exposure and HLA in healthy donors. TCRdb's copy holds only in-frame clones and misses some; the assay was immunoSEQ multiplex PCR. The sample totals 65,000 to 80,000 clones. Sequenced sample: PBMCs. The receptors originated from a female donor in good health and CMV-seropositive. The CDR3 runs from the conserved cysteine through the conserved F or W. The order of the fields is V gene, D gene, J gene, CDR3 protein, CDR3 DNA. A D gene is named only where the DNA matches it firmly.

>TRBV19|TRBD1|TRBJ2-7
CASSISRGYEQYF
TGTGCCAGTAGTATTAGCAGGGGGTACGAGCAGTACTTC
>TRBV6-5|NA|TRBJ1-4
CASSRNRATNEKLFF
TGTGCCAGCAGCCGAAACAGGGCAACTAATGAAAAACTGTTTTTT
>TRBV4-3|TRBD1|TRBJ1-4
CASSQDPGGYEKLFF
TGCGCCAGCAGCCAAGATCCAGGGGGATATGAAAAACTGTTTTTT
>TRBV11-2|TRBD1|TRBJ1-2
CASSRGQGAYGYTF
TGTGCCAGCAGCCGTGGACAGGGCGCCTATGGCTACACCTTC
>TRBV27|TRBD2|TRBJ2-1
CASSLWGLVSSEQFF
TGTGCCAGCAGTTTATGGGGACTAGTTTCGTCCGAGCAGTTCTTC
>TRBV7-9|TRBD1|TRBJ2-1
CASRPSPGQRSNEQFF
TGTGCCAGCCGACCGTCCCCGGGACAGCGCAGCAATGAGCAGTTCTTC
>TRBV2|TRBD1|TRBJ1-2
CASRVTGGSDGYTF
TGTGCCAGCAGAGTAACAGGGGGCTCGGATGGCTACACCTTC
>TRBV18|TRBD1|TRBJ1-6
CASSKTGSSYNSPLHF
TGTGCCAGCTCTAAGACAGGGAGCTCCTATAATTCACCCCTCCACTTT
>TRBV30|NA|TRBJ1-2
CAWSVGRTGGYTF
TGTGCCTGGAGTGTAGGGAGGACGGGTGGCTACACCTTC
>TRBV25-1|TRBD1|TRBJ1-1
CASSLILQGGETEAFF
TGTGCCAGCAGCTTAATTTTACAGGGGGGAGAGACTGAAGCTTTCTTT
>TRBV5-1|TRBD2|TRBJ2-1
CASSLTSGIYNEQFF
TGCGCCAGCAGCTTGACTAGCGGGATCTACAATGAGCAGTTCTTC
>TRBV7-9|TRBD2|TRBJ2-1
CASSPRRTSGEGNEQFF
TGTGCCAGCAGCCCGAGGAGGACTAGCGGAGAGGGTAATGAGCAGTTCTTC
>TRBV10-3|TRBD2|TRBJ2-4
CAIETSGASKNIQYF
TGTGCCATCGAGACTAGCGGGGCGTCCAAAAACATTCAGTACTTC
>TRBV30|TRBD2|TRBJ2-3
CAWELAGGRNYAQYF
TGTGCCTGGGAACTAGCGGGAGGGCGAAATTATGCGCAGTATTTT
>TRBV4-2|NA|TRBJ2-1
CASSQDPERLYNEQFF
TGTGCCAGCAGCCAAGATCCGGAGCGGCTATACAATGAGCAGTTCTTC
>TRBV30|NA|TRBJ2-7
CAWSVLGQGEQYF
TGTGCCTGGAGTGTCCTGGGCCAGGGCGAGCAGTACTTC
>TRBV7-9|TRBD1|TRBJ1-1
CASSQRDRGDTEAFF
TGTGCCAGCAGCCAACGGGACAGGGGAGACACTGAAGCTTTCTTT
>TRBV19|NA|TRBJ1-1
CASILKGSSEAFF
TGTGCCAGTATCCTCAAGGGGTCCTCTGAAGCTTTCTTT
>TRBV14|TRBD2|TRBJ2-1
CASSQDWRGLHNEQFF
TGTGCCAGCAGCCAAGATTGGCGGGGACTACACAATGAGCAGTTCTTC
>TRBV29-1|NA|TRBJ1-2
CSVQANYGYTF
TGCAGCGTACAGGCTAACTATGGCTACACCTTC
>TRBV30|NA|TRBJ2-1
CAWRASYNEQFF
TGTGCCTGGAGGGCTTCCTACAATGAGCAGTTCTTC
>TRBV13|TRBD2|TRBJ2-2
CASSSTGTRNGELFF
TGTGCCAGCAGCTCTACCGGGACTAGGAACGGGGAGCTGTTTTTT
>TRBV11-2|NA|TRBJ1-6
CASSSGVSYNSPLHF
TGTGCCAGCAGCTCAGGGGTTTCCTATAATTCACCCCTCCACTTT
>TRBV7-9|TRBD1|TRBJ1-1
CASSSLGGLAEAFF
TGTGCCAGCAGCTCCTTAGGGGGCTTGGCTGAAGCTTTCTTT
>TRBV5-1|NA|TRBJ1-6
CASSPINREYSPLHF
TGCGCCAGCAGTCCTATTAATAGGGAGTATTCACCCCTCCACTTT
>TRBV7-2|TRBD2|TRBJ2-1
CASSSTSGRANEQFF
TGTGCCAGCAGCTCGACTAGCGGGAGGGCCAATGAGCAGTTCTTC
>TRBV18|NA|TRBJ2-3
CASSPPTLARTDTQYF
TGTGCCAGCTCACCACCTACACTAGCCCGCACAGATACGCAGTATTTT
>TRBV28|NA|TRBJ1-5
CASSWGTLNSNQPQHF
TGTGCCAGCAGTTGGGGGACACTCAATAGCAATCAGCCCCAGCATTTT
>TRBV18|TRBD2|TRBJ2-4
CASSPREAGAAKNIQYF
TGTGCCAGCTCACCGCGAGAAGCGGGAGCGGCCAAAAACATTCAGTACTTC
>TRBV6-6|NA|TRBJ1-4
CASSYSGQSNEKLFF
TGTGCCAGCAGTTATTCTGGACAGAGTAATGAAAAACTGTTTTTT
>TRBV11-2|TRBD1|TRBJ1-5
CASSPDRDLNQPQHF
TGTGCCAGCAGCCCCGACAGGGACCTGAATCAGCCCCAGCATTTT
>TRBV15|NA|TRBJ2-7
CATSRDTGFDYEQYF
TGTGCCACCAGCAGAGATACAGGGTTCGACTACGAGCAGTACTTC
>TRBV29-1|TRBD2|TRBJ2-3
CSVGTSQRDTQYF
TGCAGCGTTGGGACTAGCCAGAGGGATACGCAGTATTTT
>TRBV7-2|TRBD1|TRBJ1-5
CASSRDRGQNQPQHF
TGTGCCAGCAGCCGGGACAGGGGACAGAATCAGCCCCAGCATTTT
>TRBV6-6|NA|TRBJ2-2
CASSYATSLQAGELFF
TGTGCCAGCAGTTACGCGACTAGTCTCCAAGCCGGGGAGCTGTTTTTT
>TRBV7-2|NA|TRBJ1-4
CASSLGRPGGNEKLFF
TGTGCCAGCAGCTTAGGGCGACCTGGAGGAAATGAAAAACTGTTTTTT
>TRBV25-1|NA|TRBJ1-1
CASSVGANTEAFF
TGTGCCAGCAGTGTAGGGGCGAACACTGAAGCTTTCTTT
>TRBV7-9|TRBD1|TRBJ2-1
CASETGYEQFF
TGTGCCAGCGAGACAGGGTATGAGCAGTTCTTC
>TRBV27|NA|TRBJ2-5
CASSSLGGRETQYF
TGTGCCAGCAGTTCCTTAGGGGGACGGGAGACCCAGTACTTC
>TRBV7-2|TRBD1|TRBJ1-5
CASSHAGGNNQPQHF
TGTGCCAGCAGCCACGCAGGGGGCAACAATCAGCCCCAGCATTTT
>TRBV5-1|TRBD1|TRBJ1-1
CASGSGTGLMNTEAFF
TGCGCCAGCGGTTCCGGGACAGGGCTTATGAACACTGAAGCTTTCTTT
>TRBV5-6|NA|TRBJ1-2
CASSLEQFYGYTF
TGTGCCAGCAGCTTGGAACAGTTCTATGGCTACACCTTC
>TRBV10-3|NA|TRBJ2-3
CAANPSFGTDTQYF
TGTGCCGCCAACCCTAGCTTTGGCACAGATACGCAGTATTTT
>TRBV19|NA|TRBJ2-1
CASSPPFSTSVYNEQFF
TGTGCCAGTAGTCCACCTTTTTCGACTTCAGTTTACAATGAGCAGTTCTTC
>TRBV5-4|NA|TRBJ1-2
CASSLGQNYGYTF
TGTGCCAGCAGCTTGGGGCAGAACTATGGCTACACCTTC
>TRBV27|NA|TRBJ1-6
CASRPDRYSPLHF
TGTGCCAGCAGACCCGACAGGTATTCACCCCTCCACTTT
>TRBV6-6|TRBD1|TRBJ2-4
CASSTGGAGIQYF
TGTGCCAGCAGCACAGGGGGCGCTGGCATTCAGTACTTC
>TRBV4-2|NA|TRBJ2-4
CASSQELEGINQYF
TGTGCCAGCAGCCAAGAATTGGAGGGGATTAATCAGTACTTC
>TRBV20-1|NA|TRBJ1-1
CSAEVSTEAFF
TGCAGTGCGGAGGTTTCTACTGAAGCTTTCTTT
>TRBV2|TRBD1|TRBJ2-5
CASKSGTGVETQYF
TGTGCCAGCAAATCAGGGACAGGGGTGGAGACCCAGTACTTC
>TRBV28|TRBD2|TRBJ2-2
CASGRDTGELFF
TGTGCCAGCGGGAGGGACACCGGGGAGCTGTTTTTT
>TRBV30|NA|TRBJ1-2
CAWFRTSGGYTF
TGTGCCTGGTTCCGGACCTCGGGAGGCTACACCTTC
>TRBV27|NA|TRBJ2-7
CASSLSGGYEQYF
TGTGCCAGCAGTTTGTCCGGGGGTTACGAGCAGTACTTC
>TRBV2|NA|TRBJ1-4
CASSEEGRYEKLFF
TGTGCCAGCAGTGAAGAGGGGCGGTACGAAAAACTGTTTTTT